The 29 T cell receptor beta chains below were found in one sample sequenced in a study of CD8 T cells in ankylosing spondylitis (dated by TCRdb to 2017 to 2019). Library prep was done by 5' RACE. The sequencer listed for this sample is Illumina HiSeq 2500. The public reads were run again by TCRdb, first through fastp at Q25 and then through MiXCR, and only productive beta chains were kept. When rows share a CDR3 protein, they turn into one entry using the most common DNA and genes. The table for this sample lists 300,000 to 400,000 distinct CDR3 sequences; approximately 22% of them were counted only once. The ten most abundant clones make up roughly 14% of the sample. The sequencing input was blood, either unsorted or a sorted T cell fraction (not recorded which). These receptors came from a male donor with ankylosing spondylitis or in good health (not recorded which).

There are a few counts of this clonotype. The genes are TRBV12-3 or TRBV12-4 and TRBJ2-2; 7 bases are shared with TRBD1. With V trimmed by 5 bases and J by 3 bases, 6 bases remained unmatched. The CDR3 length is 15 residues. In DNA form, the CDR3 reads TGTGCCAGCAGTCATAGACAGGGCTACACCGGGGAGCTGTTTTTT. This translates into CASSHRQGYTGELFF.

This clonotype was found a few times. This chain uses TRBV12-3 or TRBV12-4 with TRBJ1-1, with D hard to call. The CDR3 runs 12 residues. The ends were cut back, 5 bases at V and 1 base at J, with 5 bases in the middle. Written as DNA, the CDR3 is TGTGCCAGCAGTCCGAAGAACACTGAAGCTTTCTTT. It is translated as CASSPKNTEAFF.

This clonotype occurred a few times. V and J are TRBV24-1 and TRBJ2-3; D is possibly TRBD1 (5 bases). V was pared by 4 bases and J by 1 base, with 8 bases between. The CDR3 has 14 amino acids. Germline values: CDR1 KGHDR, CDR2 SFDVKD. The CDR3 region is CATSEGAGTDTQYF. The CDR3 DNA reads as TGTGCCACCAGTGAAGGGGCGGGCACAGATACGCAGTATTTT.

This clonotype appeared a few times. The chain has TRBV12-3 or TRBV12-4 and TRBJ2-7; 12 bases are a match to TRBD1. Trimming cost V 5 bases and J 7 bases; bases outside gene matches: 6. The CDR3 loop spans 14 amino acids. CDR3 protein: CASSPGQGAGEQYF. In DNA, the CDR3 is TGTGCCAGCAGTCCGGGACAGGGGGCGGGTGAGCAGTACTTC.

This clonotype showed up just a few times. The chain employs TRBV29-1 and TRBJ2-5, with TRBD2 identical over 8 bases. This CDR3 comprises 14 residues. Trimming took 4 bases from V and 5 from J; bases not matched to a gene: 9. The V gene's germline CDR1 is SQVTM and CDR2 ANQGSEA. The DNA of the CDR3 is TGCAGCGTTGTTTGGCGGGGGGTTTCGGAGACCCAGTACTTC. Its translation: CSVVWRGVSETQYF.

This clonotype was observed a handful of times. The rearrangement joins TRBV7-9 to TRBJ2-7; TRBD1 matches 8 bases. V shed 5 bases and J 0 bases; nucleotides not matched to a gene: 9. The CDR3 runs to 16 residues. Germline loops: CDR1 SEHNR, CDR2 FQNEAQ (reference sequence). In nucleotides, the CDR3 is TGTGCCAGCAGCGCCCAGGGGGCCCCAAGCTCCTACGAGCAGTACTTC. Residues: CASSAQGAPSSYEQYF.

This clonotype has more than one count but fewer than ten. The chain joins TRBV28 to TRBJ2-5; 11 nucleotides agree with TRBD2. The CDR3 runs 15 residues. Trimming removed 5 bases from V and 7 bases from J; junction bases left unmatched: 9. Germline V lookup: CDR1 MDHEN, CDR2 SYDVKM. The CDR3 protein is CASSRLAGGPGTQYF. The DNA for the CDR3 is TGTGCCAGCAGTAGATTAGCGGGGGGGCCGGGGACCCAGTACTTC.

This clonotype came up a few times. The rearrangement links TRBV12-3 or TRBV12-4 to TRBJ1-1; TRBD1 might be the D (6 bases). V was shortened by 2 bases and J by 5 bases, with 12 bases between the two germline ends. The CDR3 contains 14 residues. CDR3 sequence (DNA): TGTGCCAGCAGTTTATGGGGGGGGCGAACTGAAGCTTTCTTT. Encoded protein: CASSLWGGRTEAFF.

This clonotype was found a few times. This chain links TRBV2 with TRBJ1-5; D remains unclear. Trimming took 1 base from V and 2 from J, leaving 6 bases between them. Germline values: CDR1 SNHLY, CDR2 FYNNEI. This CDR3 comprises 14 residues. Here the CDR3 reads CASSEEFRNQPQHF. CDR3 sequence (DNA): TGTGCCAGCAGTGAAGAGTTCCGCAATCAGCCCCAGCATTTT.

The rearrangement links TRBV30 to TRBJ1-6, with no clear D. Germline V gene lookup returns CDR1 GTSNPN and CDR2 SVGIG (reference sequence). The CDR3 spans 14 residues. Trimming removed 5 bases at V and 7 bases at J, with 15 bases between. The CDR3 nucleotides read TGTGCCTGGCACTACGGAGGAGGGAATTCACCCCTCCACTTT. Its protein is CAWHYGGGNSPLHF. The whole variable domain, remainder taken from reference TRBV30 and TRBJ1-6, is SQTIHQWPATLVQPVGSPLSLECTVEGTSNPNLYWYRQAAGRGLQLLFYSVGIGQISSEVPQNLSASRPQDRQFILSSKKLLLSDSGFYLCAWHYGGGNSPLHFGNGTRLTVT.

This clonotype has a count of ten or more. The gene calls are TRBV13 and TRBJ2-7, with no clear D. CDR1 PRHDT and CDR2 FYEKMQ come from the germline V gene (reference sequence). This CDR3 has 13 amino acids. Trimming pared 1 base from V and 6 bases from J, leaving 10 bases between. In DNA form, the CDR3 reads TGTGCCAGCAGCTTAGCGGCTGACGGCGAGCAGTACTTC. It codes for CASSLAADGEQYF. The full variable domain, its missing parts supplied by reference TRBV13 and TRBJ2-7, is AAGVIQSPRHLIKEKRETATLKCYPIPRHDTVYWYQQGPGQDPQFLISFYEKMQSDKGSIPDRFSAQQFSDYHSELNMSSLELGDSALYFCASSLAADGEQYFGPGTRLTVT.

CDR3 amino acids: CASSLVEGTMNTEAFF. The CDR3 nucleotides are TGTGCCAGCAGCTTAGTAGAGGGAACAATGAACACTGAAGCTTTCTTT. J is TRBJ1-1 and V is TRBV7-9; D is uncertain. Trimming took 1 base from V and 0 from J, leaving 12 bases between them. The CDR3 length is 16 residues. Germline CDR1 and CDR2: SEHNR and FQNEAQ (reference sequence).

The gene calls are TRBV18 and TRBJ2-7, with D tentatively TRBD1 (5 bases). V gave up 6 bases and J gave up 5 bases, with 20 bases separating them. CDR1 and CDR2 from the germline V gene are KGHSH and LQKENI. This CDR3 has 15 amino acids. CDR3 sequence (DNA): TGTGCCAGCTCGCAGGGTAGGGCTTTTACCCACGAGCAGTACTTC. This gives the protein CASSQGRAFTHEQYF.

This clonotype was detected a few times. The J gene is TRBJ2-7, the V gene TRBV15, with D possibly matching TRBD2 (6 bases). Trimming stripped 1 base from V and 1 base from J, with 11 bases between. The CDR3 contains 15 residues. Germline V gives CDR1 LNHNV, CDR2 YYDKDF (reference sequence). CDR3 in amino acids: CATSRGGDGSYEQYF. Written as DNA, the CDR3 is TGTGCCACCAGCAGAGGGGGGGACGGTTCCTACGAGCAGTACTTC.

As DNA, the CDR3 is TGTGCCAGCAGCGTAGCGGGGGGAGTCGCCTACAATGAGCAGTTCTTC. Translating it yields CASSVAGGVAYNEQFF. The chain is built from TRBV9 and TRBJ2-1; 7 positions agree with TRBD2. Trimming removed 0 bases from V and 2 bases from J; junction bases left unmatched: 5. Germline loops: CDR1 SGDLS, CDR2 YYNGEE. The CDR3 runs to 16 residues.

This clonotype was counted between two and nine times. This chain joins TRBV29-1 and TRBJ1-1, with TRBD1 as a possible D gene (5 bases). CDR3 length: 13 residues. The germline V and J ends were trimmed by 4 bases and 5 bases, with 14 bases remaining between them. In germline, CDR1 is SQVTM, CDR2 ANQGSEA. CDR3 bases: TGCAGCGTTGGCGGGGCTGTGGGGACTGAAGCTTTCTTT. Protein sequence: CSVGGAVGTEAFF.

This clonotype occurred a few times. The junction departs from the called germline gene at one end, perhaps through a read error. The V and J genes are TRBV10-3 and TRBJ2-5, with D unresolved. This CDR3 comprises 12 residues. The V gene's germline CDR1 is ENHRY and CDR2 SYGVKD. The CDR3 region has the DNA TGTGCCATCATGGCGCCCCCAGAGCCCCAGTACTTC. It codes for CAIMAPPEPQYF.

The chain has TRBV28 and TRBJ1-5, with 8 bases that match TRBD1. The V segment lost 4 bases and the J segment 6 bases; nucleotides outside the gene matches: 5. Germline V gene sequence: CDR1 MDHEN, CDR2 SYDVKM. The CDR3 is 14 residues long. The DNA for the CDR3 is TGTGCCAGCAGTTCACGACAGGGGCTTCAGCCCCAGCATTTT. It is translated as CASSSRQGLQPQHF.

The sample holds a few counts of this clonotype. This clone may be a read error of a much larger clone one base away. The chain carries TRBV9 and TRBJ2-1; no reliable D call. CDR1 and CDR2 from the germline V gene are SGDLS and YYNGEE. The V end was cut by 3 bases, the J end by 5 bases, with 3 bases between. This CDR3 contains 11 residues. The CDR3 DNA reads as TGTGCCAGCAGCGGGGACAATGAGCAGTTCTTC. Encoded protein: CASSGDNEQFF.

The chain uses TRBV29-1 and TRBJ2-1; D gene ambiguous. The CDR3 length is 13 residues. Germline V lookup: CDR1 SQVTM, CDR2 ANQGSEA. The V end lost 5 bases, the J end lost 7 bases, and 15 bases lay between the germline ends. The CDR3 protein is CSVWRPVLNEQFF. The CDR3 bases are TGCAGCGTTTGGAGACCCGTATTGAATGAGCAGTTCTTC.

In DNA form, the CDR3 reads TGCGCCAGCAGCAAAGAACCGGAGGCAGGGGGAGATACGCAGTATTTT. As protein: CASSKEPEAGGDTQYF. The chain uses TRBV5-1 and TRBJ2-3, with 7 bases that match TRBD1. V dropped 4 bases and J dropped 5; count of bases not matched to a gene: 13. The CDR3 extends over 16 amino acids. CDR1 is SGHRS, CDR2 YFSETQ, per germline.

The CDR3 DNA reads as TGTGCCAGCAGTTTAGGGAGTAGCAATCAGCCCCAGCATTTT. Translated: CASSLGSSNQPQHF. The gene calls are TRBV12-3 or TRBV12-4 and TRBJ1-5, with no clear D. Trimming took 1 base from V and 0 from J, leaving 4 bases between them. This CDR3 comprises 14 residues.

This clonotype was seen only a few times. The chain links TRBV4-1 to TRBJ2-7; D unresolved. V lost 1 base to trimming and J lost 0 bases, with 7 bases between them. Germline V gene lookup returns CDR1 MGHRA and CDR2 YSYEKL. The CDR3 length is 14 residues. The CDR3 DNA reads TGCGCCAGCAGCCAAGTTGTAAACTCCTACGAGCAGTACTTC. It is translated as CASSQVVNSYEQYF.

This clonotype was counted a few times. The genes are TRBV20-1 and TRBJ2-7, with 7 positions matching TRBD1. With V trimmed by 6 bases and J by 0 bases, 11 bases remained unmatched. Germline-derived CDR1 and CDR2 are DFQATT and SNEGSKA (reference sequence). The CDR3 covers 15 residues. The CDR3 reads CSAPITGDTSYEQYF. In DNA form, the CDR3 reads TGCAGTGCGCCCATCACAGGGGATACCTCCTACGAGCAGTACTTC.

The chain links TRBV9 to TRBJ2-3; TRBD2 agrees at 8 bases. The CDR3 spans 13 residues. From germline, CDR1 is SGDLS and CDR2 YYNGEE. V was clipped by 10 bases and J by 5 bases; unmatched bases: 9. The CDR3 bases are TGTGCCTGTAGCCGGGGGGGAGGAGATACGCAGTATTTT. It is translated as CACSRGGGDTQYF.

The chain joins TRBV5-5 to TRBJ2-1; no definite D call. Between the trimmed V and J ends, which lost 0 bases and 10 bases, there was a span of 17 bases. CDR1 and CDR2 (germline): SGHKS, YYEKEE (reference sequence). The CDR3 totals 15 residues. The CDR3 reads CASSLDFLPSREQFF. Written as DNA, the CDR3 is TGTGCCAGCAGCTTGGATTTCTTACCCTCAAGGGAGCAGTTCTTC.

CDR3 sequence: CASSLGWGGSYNEQFF. The CDR3 DNA reads as TGTGCCAGCAGCTTAGGGTGGGGGGGGTCCTACAATGAGCAGTTCTTC. The chain carries TRBV7-9 and TRBJ2-1; TRBD2 matches 7 bases. Germline loops: CDR1 SEHNR, CDR2 FQNEAQ (reference sequence). CDR3 size: 16 residues. With 1 base clipped from V and 1 base from J, the junction kept 4 bases outside the gene matches.

This clonotype was seen only a few times. The chain couples TRBV10-3 to TRBJ2-7; D gene ambiguous. Trimming pared 3 bases from V and 4 bases from J, leaving 7 bases between. This CDR3 is 12 amino acids long. Germline CDR1 ENHRY, CDR2 SYGVKD. CDR3 nucleotide sequence: TGTGCCATCAGTGATTCCCGATACGAGCAGTACTTC. This translates into CAISDSRYEQYF.

This clonotype was observed many times. V usage is TRBV10-2 and J usage is TRBJ2-1, with 10 bases that match TRBD2. The length of the CDR3 is 15 residues. In germline, CDR1 is WSHSY, CDR2 SAAADI. The trim removed 5 bases at V and 5 bases at J, leaving 6 bases unmatched. CDR3 protein: CASSLRTSGHNEQFF. Written as DNA, the CDR3 is TGCGCCAGCAGTCTACGGACTAGCGGACACAATGAGCAGTTCTTC.